The rows below give T cell receptor beta chains drawn from one sample of a study of blood T cell repertoires in COVID-19. Repertoires were generated with immunoSEQ multiplex PCR, while TCRdb's copy carries only in-frame clones and drops some. The repertoire holds about 91,000 clones, with over 70% as singletons. What was sequenced was peripheral blood. Receptors were obtained from a woman aged 80 or older with acute or convalescent COVID-19. CDR3s include the opening cysteine and the closing phenylalanine or tryptophan. The D gene is left open where the match is weak. For some rows the clone size is stated as once, few or many, or as a class when expanded; others skip it.

TRBD1 | TRBJ2-7 | - | TRBV30 | TGTGCCTGGAGGGGACAGGGTGCATACGAGCAGTACTTC | CAWRGQGAYEQYF
- | TRBJ1-1 | - | TRBV15 | TGTGCCACCAGCAGAGGATTCCAGGGTGTCACTGAAGCTTTCTTT | CATSRGFQGVTEAFF
- | TRBJ2-5 | - | TRBV2 | TGTGCCAGCAGCTCCAGGGAAGAGACCCAGTACTTC | CASSSREETQYF
TRBD1 | TRBJ1-4 | once | TRBV4-3 | TGCGCCAGCAGCCCCCTGACAGGGAGTGAAAAACTGTTTTTT | CASSPLTGSEKLFF
- | TRBJ1-4 | - | TRBV3-1/TRBV3-2 | TGTGCCAGCAGCCATCCGAACTACGCGACAACTAATGAAAAACTGTTTTTT | CASSHPNYATTNEKLFF
- | TRBJ2-2 | once | TRBV2 | TGTGCCAGCAGTGGACAGTCCACCGGGGAGCTGTTTTTT | CASSGQSTGELFF
TRBD2 | TRBJ2-3 | few | TRBV28 | TGTGCCAGCCGGGCTAGCGGGACAGATACGCAGTATTTT | CASRASGTDTQYF
- | TRBJ2-5 | - | TRBV24-1 | TGTGCCACCGGACAGCAAGAGACCCAGTACTTC | CATGQQETQYF
- | TRBJ2-7 | - | TRBV27 | TGTGCCAGCAGATCCAGGGGGCTAGCGGAAATCTACGAGCAGTACTTC | CASRSRGLAEIYEQYF
- | TRBJ2-1 | - | TRBV28 | TGTGCCAGCAGTCCCCCAGGGGTTTACAATGAGCAGTTCTTC | CASSPPGVYNEQFF
- | TRBJ1-1 | few | TRBV4-3 | TGCGCCAGCAGCCAAAATGGGGGCGGGGGGGATGAAGCTTTCTTT | CASSQNGGGGDEAFF
TRBD2 | TRBJ2-5 | few | TRBV19 | TGTGCCAGTAGTATTACTAGCGCACGCAGGGAGACCCAGTACTTC | CASSITSARRETQYF
- | TRBJ2-4 | - | TRBV9 | TGTGCCAGCAGCGTAGGTGGGGGGATAGCCAAAAACATTCAGTACTTC | CASSVGGGIAKNIQYF
TRBD2 | TRBJ2-3 | - | TRBV27 | TGTGCCAGCAGTTCCCCGCTTAGCGGGACCTACACAGATACGCAGTATTTT | CASSSPLSGTYTDTQYF
TRBD1 | TRBJ2-2 | - | TRBV3-1/TRBV3-2 | TGTGCCAGCAATATCGGGACAGTGAACACCGGGGAGCTGTTTTTT | CASNIGTVNTGELFF
- | TRBJ1-3 | - | TRBV27 | TGTGCCAGCAGTTCCCCGGGGTCTGGAAACACCATATATTTT | CASSSPGSGNTIYF
- | TRBJ1-2 | - | TRBV7-9 | TGTGCCAGCAGCTTCGACAGTAACTATGGCTACACCTTC | CASSFDSNYGYTF
TRBD1 | TRBJ1-2 | few | TRBV4-2 | TGTGCCAGCAGCCAAGGGACAGGGGGATTAGGCTACACCTTC | CASSQGTGGLGYTF
TRBD1 | TRBJ1-2 | - | TRBV7-2 | TGTGCCAGCAGCCCAGGGACAGGGGAATTCTATGGCTACACCTTC | CASSPGTGEFYGYTF
TRBD1 | TRBJ1-1 | few | TRBV28 | TGTGCCAGCAGTCCCGGGGACAGGGGGCAGGTTGAAGCTTTCTTT | CASSPGDRGQVEAFF
TRBD1 | TRBJ2-7 | - | TRBV10-3 | TGTGCCATCAGTGAGTCGGACAGGGACGAGCAGTACTTC | CAISESDRDEQYF
TRBD1 | TRBJ1-1 | - | TRBV5-1 | TGCGCCAGCAAGCGGGGACAGGGGACTGAAGCTTTCTTT | CASKRGQGTEAFF
TRBD2 | TRBJ2-1 | - | TRBV9 | TGTGCCAGCAGCGGGGGAGGGGCTAGCGACAATGAGCAGTTCTTC | CASSGGGASDNEQFF
- | TRBJ1-2 | - | TRBV12-5 | TGTGCTAGTAATACAGGGTTCGGCTATGGCTACACCTTC | CASNTGFGYGYTF
TRBD1 | TRBJ1-1 | - | TRBV4-3 | TGCGCCAGCAGCCAAGCCGGGACAGGGGGCGCCGCTGAAGCTTTCTTT | CASSQAGTGGAAEAFF
TRBD1 | TRBJ1-1 | few | TRBV18 | TGTGCCAGCTCACCGCAACAGGGGCCGTACACTGAAGCTTTCTTT | CASSPQQGPYTEAFF